A selection of T cell receptor beta chains follows, all from one sample in a study of regulatory T cells in long-lasting Graves disease. TCRdb re-called the multiplex PCR reads through MiXCR, storing one row per CDR3 protein. This table has just over 600,000 distinct CDR3 sequences, 16% appearing once. These sequences were also reported in another study, on T cells in Graves' hyperthyroidism and ophthalmopathy.

This specimen consisted of peripheral blood mononuclear cells (PBMCs), obtained at new diagnosis, from a patient treated with antithyroid drugs. The source of these receptors is a woman in her 30s with Graves disease. The CDR3 runs from the conserved cysteine through the conserved F or W. D genes are given only for firm matches. For some rows the clone size is stated as once, few or many, or as a class when expanded; others skip it.

>-|TRBJ2-1|-|21|TRBV12-3/TRBV12-4
CASSSHGGPDGTEQGSNEQFF
TGTGCCAGCAGCTCACATGGTGGTCCCGATGGAACAGAGCAGGGGTCGAATGAGCAGTTCTTC
>TRBD2|TRBJ2-1|-|17|TRBV11-2
CASSLVWLSGSYNEQFF
TGTGCCAGCAGCTTAGTTTGGCTTAGCGGGAGTTACAATGAGCAGTTCTTC
>-|TRBJ2-7|few|15|TRBV25-1
CASSDPAGLSYEQYF
TGTGCCAGCAGTGACCCCGCAGGGCTCTCCTACGAGCAGTACTTC
>TRBD1|TRBJ1-2|many|18|TRBV12-3/TRBV12-4
CASSLAPGWDRISYGYTF
TGTGCCAGCAGTTTAGCGCCGGGGTGGGACAGGATATCTTATGGCTACACCTTC
>TRBD1|TRBJ2-7|many|12|TRBV5-1
CASSFQGDEQYF
TGCGCCAGCAGCTTCCAGGGGGACGAGCAGTACTTC
>TRBD1|TRBJ1-2|few|15|TRBV28
CASRTTGGANYGYTF
TGTGCCAGCAGAACAACAGGGGGCGCAAACTATGGCTACACCTTC
>-|TRBJ1-5|-|15|TRBV10-3
CAIGGGEYSNQPQHF
TGTGCCATCGGTGGCGGGGAATATAGCAATCAGCCCCAGCATTTT
>-|TRBJ1-5|many|15|TRBV15
CATSPPLGAGQPQHF
TGTGCCACCAGCCCACCTTTGGGGGCGGGTCAGCCCCAGCATTTT
>TRBD2|TRBJ2-1|-|17|TRBV19
CARSKIGASGSYNEQFF
TGTGCCAGGTCCAAGATCGGGGCTAGCGGCTCCTACAATGAGCAGTTCTTC
>TRBD1|TRBJ1-2|many|15|TRBV28
CASFSPGQGGGGYTF
TGTGCCAGCTTCTCGCCCGGACAGGGAGGCGGTGGCTACACCTTC
>-|TRBJ1-6|-|14|TRBV12-3/TRBV12-4
CASSLWGGGPPLHF
TGTGCCAGCAGTTTGTGGGGGGGGGGGCCACCCCTCCACTTT
>TRBD2|TRBJ2-5|-|19|TRBV3-1
CASSQNGTSGEGRQETQYF
TGTGCCAGCAGCCAGAACGGGACTAGCGGGGAGGGGCGCCAAGAGACCCAGTACTTC
>-|TRBJ2-5|-|14|TRBV5-1
CAGSFSGSGETQYF
TGCGCCGGCAGCTTTTCGGGAAGTGGAGAGACCCAGTACTTC
>TRBD1|TRBJ2-1|many|16|TRBV28
CASSPTDRGARNEQFF
TGTGCCAGCAGTCCGACGGACAGGGGGGCGAGGAATGAGCAGTTCTTC
>-|TRBJ2-7|few|16|TRBV6-7
CASRFPRQGRGYEQYF
TGTGCCAGCAGGTTCCCCCGGCAAGGCCGGGGGTACGAGCAGTACTTC
>-|TRBJ2-1|many|16|TRBV5-1
CASSLSAGSSYNEQFF
TGCGCCAGCAGCTTGTCGGCGGGCAGCTCCTACAATGAGCAGTTCTTC
>-|TRBJ2-7|few|19|TRBV7-9
CASSLAFAQQTGRIYEQYF
TGTGCCAGCAGCTTAGCGTTCGCCCAGCAGACGGGGAGAATCTACGAGCAGTACTTC
>TRBD1|TRBJ1-2|many|13|TRBV2
CASSTGTAYGYTF
TGTGCCAGCAGCACCGGGACAGCGTATGGCTACACCTTC
>-|TRBJ2-3|-|16|TRBV9
CASSVEGRGGTDTQYF
TGTGCCAGCAGCGTAGAGGGGAGGGGGGGCACAGATACGCAGTATTTT
>TRBD2|TRBJ2-5|many|14|TRBV3-1
CASSQVVSGETQYF
TGTGCCAGCAGCCAAGTGGTTAGCGGGGAGACCCAGTACTTC
>-|TRBJ2-5|many|14|TRBV9
CASSGGMTQETQYF
TGTGCCAGCAGTGGGGGGATGACTCAAGAGACCCAGTACTTC
>-|TRBJ1-2|many|15|TRBV9
CASSAGTPGPYGYTF
TGTGCCAGCAGCGCCGGGACCCCGGGACCATATGGCTACACCTTC